The TCR beta chain under discussion was sequenced for a study of long-term antiretroviral therapy in people with HIV. Study-wide findings and caveats: CDR3 lengths in HIV samples spanned a narrower range than controls.

Each HIV participant was treated in the United States. Researchers report immunoSEQ v3.0 was run at survey level. Profiled with immunoSEQ multiplex PCR; TCRdb holds only in-frame clones, not every one. Found here are 15,000 to 20,000 clones, approximately 78% of them singletons; the top ten hold around 8.3%. CDR1 SQVTM and CDR2 ANQGSEA come from the germline V gene. The CDR3 length is 14 residues. The V segment lost 6 bases and the J segment 5 bases; nucleotides outside the gene matches: 8. As regards this clone: Its antigen is still unknown.

Sequencing used unsorted PBMCs, obtained 0.3 years after starting antiretroviral therapy. This chain links TRBV29-1 with TRBJ1-5; 9 bases line up with TRBD1. The receptor was isolated from a man between 18 and 29 years old with HIV. CDR3 nucleotides: TGCAGCGTCTCGGGACAGGGAGGAGATCAGCCCCAGCATTTT. This sequence encodes CSVSGQGGDQPQHF. The full variable domain, rest sourced from reference TRBV29-1 and TRBJ1-5, is SAVISQKPSRDICQRGTSLTIQCQVDSQVTMMFWYRQQPGQSLTLIATANQGSEATYESGFVIDKFPISRPNLTFSTLTVSNMSPEDSSIYLCSVSGQGGDQPQHFGDGTRLSIL.